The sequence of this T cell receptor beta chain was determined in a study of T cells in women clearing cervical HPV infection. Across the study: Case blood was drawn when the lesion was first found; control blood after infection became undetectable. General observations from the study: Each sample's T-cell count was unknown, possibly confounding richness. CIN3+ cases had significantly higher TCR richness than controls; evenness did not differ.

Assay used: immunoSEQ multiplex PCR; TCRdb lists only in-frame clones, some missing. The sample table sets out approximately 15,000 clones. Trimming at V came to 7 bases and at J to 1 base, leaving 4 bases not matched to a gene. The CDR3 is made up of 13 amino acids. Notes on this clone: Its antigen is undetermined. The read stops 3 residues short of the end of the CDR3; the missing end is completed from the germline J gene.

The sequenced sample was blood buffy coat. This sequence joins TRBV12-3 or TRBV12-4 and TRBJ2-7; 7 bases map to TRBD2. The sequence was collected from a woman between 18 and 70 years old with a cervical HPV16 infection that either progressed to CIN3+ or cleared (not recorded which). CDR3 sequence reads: CASTPGLSYEQYF. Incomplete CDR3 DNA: TGTGCCAGCACTCCGGGACTATCCTACGAG.